In this sample, the clone carrying this TCR beta chain turned up a few times. This entry belongs to a study of T cells after yellow fever vaccination. The germline V and J ends were trimmed by 5 bases and 1 base, with 9 bases remaining between them. The CDR3 consists of 13 residues. Per germline, CDR1 SQVTM and CDR2 ANQGSEA. TCRdb reanalysed the 5' RACE reads using MiXCR and keeps one entry per CDR3 protein. Among some 110,000 distinct CDR3 sequences listed, about 7.2% were seen once. The V and J genes are TRBV29-1 and TRBJ1-5; TRBD1 might be the D (6 bases). This receptor was obtained from a young man who received the YFV17D yellow fever vaccine. This material consisted of CD4+ T cells sorted from PBMCs, taken 45 days after the first yellow fever vaccination. The CDR3 here is CSVRGGSNQPQHF. Here the CDR3 DNA reads TGCAGCGTTAGAGGGGGAAGCAATCAGCCCCAGCATTTT.